This T cell receptor beta chain is from a study of blood T cell repertoires in COVID-19. Study context: Acute and convalescent COVID-19 specimens originated in the United States, Italy and Spain. The cDNA or gDNA used as material had been derived from T cells, B-cell-depleted T cells, or PBMCs.

The authors' processing: Amplification with reference gene primers provided the estimates of nucleated cell counts. This table comes from immunoSEQ multiplex PCR, and its TCRdb copy is limited to in-frame clones, with some not included. V and J calls and clone size are given by that table; D and trimming were obtained from the DNA. Among about 210,000 clones, around 80% were seen once, and the ten largest hold roughly 12%. Trimming removed 4 bases from V and 1 base from J; junction bases left unmatched: 3. CDR3 length equals 14 residues. Per germline, CDR1 LNHDA and CDR2 SQIVND (reference sequence). The source material was peripheral blood. The receptor was derived from a woman between 40 and 55 years old with acute or convalescent COVID-19. The chain joins TRBV19 to TRBJ1-1; TRBD1 aligns across 7 bases. CDR3 sequence (DNA): TGTGCCAGTAGTACGACAGGGTGGAACACTGAAGCTTTCTTT. As protein: CASSTTGWNTEAFF.